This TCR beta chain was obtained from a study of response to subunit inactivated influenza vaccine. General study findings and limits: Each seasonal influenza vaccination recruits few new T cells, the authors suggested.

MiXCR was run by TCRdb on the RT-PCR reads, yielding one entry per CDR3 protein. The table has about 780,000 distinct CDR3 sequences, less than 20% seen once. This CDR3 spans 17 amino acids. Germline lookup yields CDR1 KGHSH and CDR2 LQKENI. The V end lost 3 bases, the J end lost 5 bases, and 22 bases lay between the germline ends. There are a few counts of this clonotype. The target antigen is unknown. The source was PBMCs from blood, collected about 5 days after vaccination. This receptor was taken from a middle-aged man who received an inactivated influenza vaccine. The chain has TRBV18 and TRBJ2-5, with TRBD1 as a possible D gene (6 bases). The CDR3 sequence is CASSPQWLAGAEETQYF. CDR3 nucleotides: TGTGCCAGCTCACCCCAATGGTTGGCAGGGGCGGAGGAGACCCAGTACTTC.